The 7 T cell receptor beta chains in this list originate from one sample, sequenced in a study of T cell repertoires in cytomegalovirus infection. No antigens are known for them. TCRdb ran MiXCR on the reads and lists one entry per CDR3 protein. The table includes about 890,000 distinct CDR3 sequences, roughly 30% detected once. Material: cultured CD8+ T cells from PBMCs, obtained from culture after CMV antigen stimulation. The source is a human donor in good health (CMV status not recorded). Some clones in this sample may be carry-over from other donors' samples.

This clonotype was counted between two and nine times. The chain carries TRBV6-5 and TRBJ1-2; 7 positions agree with TRBD1. This CDR3 contains 15 residues. The ends lost 0 bases at V and 2 bases at J; junction bases unmatched: 3. CDR1 and CDR2 from the germline V gene are MNHEY and SVGAGI. Here the CDR3 DNA reads TGTGCCAGCAGTTACTCAGGACAGGACAACTATGGCTACACCTTC. Amino acid sequence: CASSYSGQDNYGYTF.

This clonotype was found a few times. The chain joins TRBV7-8 to TRBJ1-5; D ambiguous. Germline assignment: CDR1 SGHVS and CDR2 FQNEAQ. V was cut by 5 bases and J by 5 bases, with 7 bases left in between. The CDR3 is made up of 12 amino acids. The CDR3: CASSPSDQPQHF. In nucleotides, the CDR3 is TGTGCCAGCAGCCCTTCGGATCAGCCCCAGCATTTT.

This clonotype has a handful of counts. The chain combines TRBV12-3 or TRBV12-4 with TRBJ1-5; D ambiguous. The CDR3 consists of 14 residues. The V and J ends lost 8 bases and 1 base respectively, with 12 bases between them. CDR3: CASLRGGSNQPQHF. CDR3 DNA sequence: TGTGCCAGCCTCCGGGGTGGGAGCAATCAGCCCCAGCATTTT.

Concerning this clonotype itself: A much larger clone is a single base away; this may be a read error. The chain couples TRBV7-6 to TRBJ2-5; weak D call: TRBD2 (6 bases). The germline V gene encodes CDR1 SGHVS and CDR2 FNYEAQ. The V and J ends lost 5 bases and 2 bases respectively, with 12 bases between them. The CDR3 is 14 residues long. The CDR3 region is CASSTLAVQETQYF. CDR3 DNA sequence: TGTGCCAGCAGCACACTAGCAGTACAAGAGACCCAGTACTTC.

The V gene is TRBV6-5, the J gene TRBJ2-5, with D unresolved. This CDR3 comprises 16 residues. In germline, CDR1 is MNHEY, CDR2 SVGAGI. V gave up 6 bases and J gave up 5 bases, with 22 bases separating them. The CDR3 DNA reads TGTGCCAGCAGGGAATGGGCACGCCGTGGAAACGAGACCCAGTACTTC. Protein: CASREWARRGNETQYF.

The chain combines TRBV27 with TRBJ2-7, with 7 positions matching TRBD2. CDR1 is MNHEY and CDR2 is SMNVEV in the germline V gene (reference sequence). Germline trimming cut 8 bases from V and 4 bases from J; bases unmatched to any gene: 11. This CDR3 spans 14 amino acids. For the CDR3, the DNA is TGTGCCAGCCATGACTTGGCGGGGGTATACGAGCAGTACTTC. Residues: CASHDLAGVYEQYF.

The chain uses TRBV19 and TRBJ2-3; no clear D gene. V gave up 3 bases and J gave up 8 bases, with 6 bases separating them. The CDR3 contains 11 residues. Germline CDR1 reads LNHDA; CDR2 reads SQIVND (reference sequence). CDR3 protein: CASSMAATQYF. The CDR3 DNA is TGTGCCAGTAGTATGGCCGCTACGCAGTATTTT.